This section outlines one TCR beta chain sequence together with its context. The entry originates in a study of cytomegalovirus exposure and HLA in healthy donors. Use of 60 Vbeta and 13 Jbeta primers characterized the PCR. Produced via immunoSEQ multiplex PCR; TCRdb's table is partial and in-frame only. The data show about 300,000 clones, around 86% seen once. As for the donors, each was a healthy bone marrow donor. Trimming took 2 bases from V and 1 from J; bases not matched to a gene: 13. This CDR3 spans 19 amino acids. Germline V gene data show CDR1 as SGHTS and CDR2 as YDEGEE. The sequence derives from a man aged 35 to 55 in good health and CMV-seropositive. The genes are TRBV5-8 and TRBJ2-2, with 8 bases fitting TRBD2. Sequences were obtained from PBMCs. The CDR3 sequence is CASSLIHPVSGENTGELFF. For the CDR3, the DNA is TGTGCCAGCAGCTTAATTCACCCGGTTAGCGGGGAGAACACCGGGGAGCTGTTTTTT.